What follows describes a single T cell receptor (beta chain). The antigen remains unidentified. The assay was carried out at the deep level. Profiling relied on immunoSEQ multiplex PCR, and the TCRdb table lists in-frame clones only, not all of them. The sample holds around 1.5 million clones, roughly 98% seen once. This specimen comes from a study of shared clonotypes between healthy human individuals. Points from the study as a whole: Although depth was large, rarefaction showed that sequencing of the sorted subsets was incomplete. Unshared clonotypes carried lower generation probabilities than those common to all four donors. Expectations were that clonotype sharing among donors would be affected by sequencing depth.

The CDR3 is 15 residues long. V shed 5 bases and J 1 base; nucleotides not matched to a gene: 6. Germline V CDR1 and CDR2: SGHAT, FQNNGV. The chain combines TRBV11-2 with TRBJ2-7; 9 nucleotides align to TRBD2. Source material: naive CD4+ T cells sorted from blood. Subset described: CD45RA+ positively selected. The clonotype comes from a man younger than 40 in good health. The CDR3 loop is CASSPYSGGSYEQYF. The DNA of the CDR3 is TGTGCCAGCAGCCCCTATAGCGGGGGTTCCTACGAGCAGTACTTC.